This TCR beta chain derives from a study of cytomegalovirus exposure and HLA in healthy donors. This clone was seen more than once but under ten times. The antigen remains undetermined. The PCR contained 60 Vbeta and 13 Jbeta primers. Repertoires were generated with immunoSEQ multiplex PCR, while TCRdb's copy carries only in-frame clones and drops some. Of approximately 110,000 clones in the sample, 15% were seen once. Study findings and constraints: Cytomegalovirus status was reportedly diagnosed by the classifier with high specificity and sensitivity.

The CDR3 runs 13 residues. CDR1 is LNHDA, CDR2 SQIVND, per germline (reference sequence). Trimming took 1 base from V and 7 from J, leaving 10 bases between them. The rearrangement joins TRBV19 to TRBJ1-1; TRBD1 might be the D (6 bases). Sequencing used PBMCs. The receptor's source is a woman younger than 30 in good health and CMV-seronegative. The CDR3 loop reads CASSIGTVFEAFF. The CDR3 coding sequence is TGTGCCAGTAGTATAGGGACAGTCTTTGAAGCTTTCTTT.